Detailed here is one T cell receptor beta chain. Each HIV participant was treated in the United States. Cryopreserved PBMC, at roughly 0.85-11 million per sample, were present before DNA extraction. This sample is part of a study of long-term antiretroviral therapy in people with HIV. Study background: The 2015 immediate-ART recommendation was preceded by the earliest samples by about a decade.

With survey level as its setting, the immunoSEQ assay was v3.0. The study targeted roughly 40,000-50,000 T-cell genomes per sample in sequencing. Method: immunoSEQ multiplex PCR; TCRdb's copy keeps in-frame clones and lacks some. The sample includes nearly 50,000 clones, approximately 79% of them seen just once. CDR1 and CDR2 (germline): SGHTA, FQGNSA. Trimming removed 5 bases from V and 0 bases from J, with 11 bases in between. This CDR3 has 15 amino acids. This chain joins TRBV7-2 and TRBJ1-5; tentative D call: TRBD1 (5 bases). The specimen was unsorted PBMCs, collected 0.8 years after starting antiretroviral therapy. This sequence originates from a woman under 30 with HIV. As DNA, the CDR3 is TGTGCCAGCAGCCCCGGGACGATTAGCAATCAGCCCCAGCATTTT. Encoded protein: CASSPGTISNQPQHF.